The 26 T cell receptor beta chains reported below all come from one sample, sequenced in a study of CXCR3-negative and CXCR3-positive naive CD8 T cells. UMI-labeled TRB cDNA libraries were prepared by 5' RACE. TCRdb reprocessed the 5' RACE reads, keeping one entry per CDR3 protein, no DNA. The sample table includes around 5,000 distinct CDR3 sequences. Sequencing was carried out using naive CXCR3- CD8+ T cells from blood. Subset: CD45RO-CCR7+CD27+CD95- naive CD8+ T cells lacking CXCR3 (TNR3-). These receptors came from a human donor in good health. Some clones in this sample may be carry-over from other donors' samples.

Judged by frequency, this clonotype is medium-sized (0.01 to 0.1%). This chain uses TRBV20-1 with TRBJ2-7; TCRdb picks TRBD1, but there is no DNA to check that call. This CDR3 region has 15 residues. Germline loops: CDR1 DFQATT, CDR2 SNEGSKA (reference sequence). The chain's CDR3 is CSAAIPGTAIYEQYF.

V and J are TRBV7-6 and TRBJ2-2; TCRdb proposes TRBD2, but this gene call is untestable without DNA. CDR1 is SGHVS and CDR2 is FNYEAQ in the germline V gene. The CDR3 is made up of 15 amino acids. The CDR3 reads CASSLGGGPTGELFF.

This clonotype registers medium-sized by frequency. The genes are TRBV4-1 and TRBJ2-1; TCRdb's D gene call, TRBD2, goes unchecked for lack of DNA. Germline loops: CDR1 MGHRA, CDR2 YSYEKL. This CDR3 is 15 amino acids long. This chain's CDR3 is CASRPLAGPYNEQFF.

This chain joins TRBV29-1 and TRBJ2-3; TCRdb's D gene call, TRBD2, goes unchecked for lack of DNA. Germline V gene sequence: CDR1 SQVTM, CDR2 ANQGSEA. The CDR3 sequence is 17 residues long. CDR3 amino acids: CSVEEKREGLFTDTQYF.

This clonotype registers medium-sized by frequency. This sequence joins TRBV29-1 and TRBJ2-3; the TCRdb call, TRBD1, lacks DNA for checking. The CDR3 contains 15 residues. Germline V lookup: CDR1 SQVTM, CDR2 ANQGSEA. The CDR3 reads CSADLEDIPPDTQYF.

Measured by frequency, this clonotype is medium-sized. The chain carries TRBV20-1 and TRBJ1-1. The CDR3 spans 15 residues. The germline CDR1 and CDR2 sequences are DFQATT and SNEGSKA (reference sequence). The CDR3 region is CSAPFGGTLNTEAFF.

This clonotype is labeled medium-sized based on frequency. The chain links TRBV20-1 to TRBJ1-4; TCRdb names TRBD1, which stays unverified in the absence of DNA. Germline CDR1 is DFQATT and CDR2 is SNEGSKA (reference sequence). The CDR3 sequence is 16 residues long. Here the CDR3 reads CSASWDRGLANEKLFF.

V and J are TRBV7-2 and TRBJ1-1. Germline lookup yields CDR1 SGHTA and CDR2 FQGNSA. This CDR3 contains 16 residues. CDR3: CASSLLLAGRYTEAFF.

The chain is built from TRBV7-2 and TRBJ2-3; the TCRdb D gene call, TRBD2, has no DNA to confirm it. The germline V gene has CDR1 SGHTA and CDR2 FQGNSA. The CDR3 sequence is 16 residues long. The CDR3 region is CASSPIAGPGTDTQYF.

The gene calls are TRBV9 and TRBJ1-5. Germline CDR1 SGDLS, CDR2 YYNGEE. The CDR3 covers 14 residues. The CDR3 is CASSLGTGNQLQHF.

This clonotype shows up as medium-sized by frequency. J is TRBJ2-3 and V is TRBV12-3 or TRBV12-4; TCRdb's assignment of TRBD1 cannot be checked, as there is no DNA. The CDR3 spans 13 residues. CDR3 amino acids: CASSSSGGDTQYF.

CDR3 amino acids: CASSSASPFRGYTF. This chain links TRBV27 with TRBJ1-2. The CDR3 extends over 14 amino acids. Germline CDR1 is MNHEY and CDR2 is SMNVEV (reference sequence).

The chain couples TRBV6-2 or TRBV6-3 to TRBJ2-1. The CDR3 is 14 residues long. CDR1 and CDR2 (germline): MNHEY, SVGEGT. The CDR3 reads CASSLASLYNEQFF.

This clonotype is labeled medium-sized based on frequency. The J gene is TRBJ2-7, the V gene TRBV29-1; checking the TCRdb D call of TRBD1 is not possible without DNA. The CDR3 length is 13 residues. Germline-derived CDR1 and CDR2 are SQVTM and ANQGSEA. CDR3 residues: CSVRGGTAYEQYF.

This chain links TRBV19 with TRBJ2-2; TCRdb picks TRBD2, but there is no DNA to check that call. The CDR3 runs to 16 residues. Germline assignment: CDR1 LNHDA and CDR2 SQIVND (reference sequence). The CDR3 is CASSRGLAGYTGELFF.

This clonotype is deemed medium-sized (0.01 to 0.1%) by its frequency. This chain links TRBV20-1 with TRBJ2-5; the D call of TRBD1 rests on TCRdb alone, since no DNA is present to check it. This CDR3 contains 11 residues. The V gene's germline CDR1 is DFQATT and CDR2 SNEGSKA (reference sequence). This chain's CDR3 is CSARGGGTQYF.

V gene TRBV28 combines with J gene TRBJ2-3; the TCRdb call, TRBD1, lacks DNA for checking. The germline gives CDR1 MDHEN, CDR2 SYDVKM. This CDR3 has 15 amino acids. The CDR3 is CASSFRGPNTDTQYF.

By frequency, this clonotype registers medium-sized. The CDR3 loop reads CSADSSGQVEVTQYF. This chain links TRBV20-1 with TRBJ2-5; TCRdb proposes TRBD1, but this gene call is untestable without DNA. Germline CDR1 is DFQATT and CDR2 is SNEGSKA (reference sequence). This CDR3 comprises 15 residues.

V and J are TRBV3-1 and TRBJ2-7; TCRdb's assignment of TRBD1 cannot be checked, as there is no DNA. The germline gives CDR1 LGHDT, CDR2 YNNKEL (reference sequence). This CDR3 spans 16 amino acids. The CDR3 loop reads CASSQGHRALVDEQYF.

The gene calls are TRBV14 and TRBJ2-3; the TCRdb call, TRBD2, lacks DNA for checking. This CDR3 has 17 amino acids. Germline-derived CDR1 and CDR2 are SGHDN and FVKESK. The CDR3 region is CASSQPISGTRTDTQYF.

This clonotype shows up as medium-sized by frequency. This chain joins TRBV4-1 and TRBJ2-7. The germline V gene has CDR1 MGHRA and CDR2 YSYEKL. This CDR3 region has 15 residues. CDR3 sequence reads: CASSQDPTNLYEQYF.

Measured by frequency, this clonotype is large. Here the CDR3 reads CASSLAGPSGYEQFF. This sequence joins TRBV5-5 and TRBJ2-1; the TRBD2 assignment by TCRdb is unverifiable without DNA. The CDR3 loop spans 15 amino acids. The germline CDR1 and CDR2 sequences are SGHKS and YYEKEE (reference sequence).

The V call is TRBV20-1, the J call TRBJ1-1. Germline assignment: CDR1 DFQATT and CDR2 SNEGSKA (reference sequence). This CDR3 has 14 amino acids. The CDR3 is CSAEKQLLNTEAFF.

Measured by frequency, this clonotype is medium-sized (0.01 to 0.1%). The rearrangement links TRBV13 to TRBJ1-5; absent DNA, TCRdb's TRBD1 call cannot be checked. The CDR3 has 14 amino acids. The germline CDR1 and CDR2 sequences are PRHDT and FYEKMQ (reference sequence). The chain's CDR3 is CASSLGQGRQPQHF. The variable domain in full, with the rest retrieved from reference TRBV13 and TRBJ1-5, is AAGVIQSPRHLIKEKRETATLKCYPIPRHDTVYWYQQGPGQDPQFLISFYEKMQSDKGSIPDRFSAQQFSDYHSELNMSSLELGDSALYFCASSLGQGRQPQHFGDGTRLSIL.

This chain links TRBV10-3 with TRBJ2-3. Germline V gives CDR1 ENHRY, CDR2 SYGVKD. The CDR3 totals 13 residues. CDR3 region: CAISDLATDTQYF.

According to its frequency, this clonotype is medium-sized. The chain is built from TRBV29-1 and TRBJ2-7; TCRdb's D call, TRBD2, is unchecked because there is no DNA. The CDR3 loop spans 15 amino acids. Germline lookup yields CDR1 SQVTM and CDR2 ANQGSEA. The CDR3 protein is CSVEVEAGEQYEQYF.